Below, 19 T cell receptor beta chains from the same sample are listed, as sequenced in a study of identical twins. TCRdb reprocessed the 5' RACE reads via MiXCR and lists one record per CDR3 protein. The table has 500,000 to 650,000 distinct CDR3 sequences, around 22% seen once. This same sample was also part of a study on yellow fever vaccine responses in identical twins.

Sequencing was performed on CD4+ T cells sorted from blood. Source of these receptors: a woman under 30 in good health.

This clonotype was found a few times. This sequence joins TRBV11-2 and TRBJ2-2, with 8 bases fitting TRBD1. The CDR3 consists of 16 residues. From germline, CDR1 is SGHAT and CDR2 FQNNGV. V gave up 5 bases and J gave up 5 bases; unmatched junction bases: 10. CDR3 DNA: TGTGCCAGCAGCCGAACCGGGACAGGCCTAACCGGGGAGCTGTTTTTT. Translation gives CASSRTGTGLTGELFF.

The chain recombines TRBV18 with TRBJ2-5; D gene uncertain. CDR1 and CDR2 (germline): KGHSH, LQKENI. V was shortened by 3 bases and J by 4 bases, with 6 bases between the two germline ends. The CDR3 consists of 12 residues. CDR3 nucleotides: TGTGCCAGCTCACCGTCGCCAGAGACCCAGTACTTC. It specifies CASSPSPETQYF.

The chain has TRBV19 and TRBJ1-1, with D unclear. The CDR3 consists of 13 residues. The ends were cut back, 3 bases at V and 3 bases at J, with 8 bases in the middle. In germline, CDR1 is LNHDA, CDR2 SQIVND (reference sequence). This CDR3 reads CASSIKKDTEAFF. DNA for the CDR3: TGTGCCAGTAGTATTAAGAAGGACACTGAAGCTTTCTTT.

This clonotype has just a few counts. The chain has TRBV14 and TRBJ1-5; D ambiguous. The CDR3 consists of 14 residues. CDR1 and CDR2 (germline): SGHDN, FVKESK. The V and J ends lost 3 bases and 3 bases respectively, with 9 bases between them. Here the CDR3 reads CASSHSGNNQPQHF. CDR3 coding DNA: TGTGCCAGCAGCCACTCCGGGAACAATCAGCCCCAGCATTTT.

In this sample, this clonotype turned up a few times. This chain links TRBV7-9 with TRBJ2-2, with D possibly TRBD1 on 6 matching bases. Germline assignment: CDR1 SEHNR and CDR2 FQNEAQ (reference sequence). The V end lost 4 bases, the J end lost 4 bases, and 13 bases lay between the germline ends. The CDR3 totals 15 residues. In nucleotides, the CDR3 is TGTGCCAGCAGCTCCAGGACAGAAACCACCGGGGAGCTGTTTTTT. This encodes CASSSRTETTGELFF.

The chain combines TRBV4-1 with TRBJ1-4; D is uncertain. This CDR3 is 13 amino acids long. V lost 0 bases and J lost 8, with 7 bases in between. Germline V CDR1 and CDR2: MGHRA, YSYEKL. CDR3 nucleotides: TGCGCCAGCAGCCAAGATAAAGGCGAAAAACTGTTTTTT. It yields the protein CASSQDKGEKLFF.

This clonotype has a handful of counts. The V call is TRBV18, the J call TRBJ2-5, with D unclear. V lost 2 bases, J lost 5 bases, and 12 bases lay in between. This CDR3 has 14 residues. The V gene's germline CDR1 is KGHSH and CDR2 LQKENI. The CDR3, as DNA: TGTGCCAGCTCACCAAAACGAGGAAGTGAGACCCAGTACTTC. The encoded protein is CASSPKRGSETQYF.

This clonotype was detected only a few times. J is TRBJ2-7 and V is TRBV9; 8 bases are a match to TRBD2. V lost 0 bases, J lost 6 bases, and 8 bases stayed unmatched. Germline V CDR1 and CDR2: SGDLS, YYNGEE. This CDR3 spans 15 amino acids. CDR3 sequence (DNA): TGTGCCAGCAGCGTAGATCGGGAGGGGTTTGGCGAGCAGTACTTC. This encodes CASSVDREGFGEQYF.

This clonotype was observed a few times. The chain joins TRBV12-3 or TRBV12-4 to TRBJ2-6; D gene ambiguous. Between the trimmed V and J ends, which lost 4 bases and 1 base, there was a span of 8 bases. The CDR3 sequence is 15 residues long. The CDR3 loop is CASSWADSGANVLTF. CDR3 DNA sequence: TGTGCCAGCAGTTGGGCAGATTCTGGGGCCAACGTCCTGACTTTC.

This clonotype was observed many times. The chain carries TRBV6-5 and TRBJ2-2; a possible D gene is TRBD2 (7 bases). Germline V gene data show CDR1 as MNHEY and CDR2 as SVGAGI. The CDR3 has 17 amino acids. Trimming took 2 bases from V and 1 from J, leaving 14 bases between them. The CDR3 coding sequence is TGTGCCAGCAGTTACCCGAGGGGGGGGAGGAACACCGGGGAGCTGTTTTTT. Translated, it gives CASSYPRGGRNTGELFF.

V usage is TRBV7-8 and J usage is TRBJ1-2, with 8 positions matching TRBD1. V was pared by 5 bases and J by 5 bases, with 13 bases of the junction left unmatched. The CDR3 extends over 16 amino acids. Germline lookup yields CDR1 SGHVS and CDR2 FQNEAQ. CDR3 DNA sequence: TGTGCCAGCAGCGCAATAGACAGGGGCGTCGGGTATGGCTACACCTTC. Translating it yields CASSAIDRGVGYGYTF.

This clonotype appeared a few times. V usage is TRBV6-5 and J usage is TRBJ2-1, with D hard to call. Trimming cost V 2 bases and J 7 bases, with 15 bases left between them. CDR1 is MNHEY and CDR2 is SVGAGI in the germline V gene. The CDR3 loop spans 15 amino acids. In DNA form, the CDR3 reads TGTGCCAGCAGTTACCGCGGTTCACACGCTAATGAGCAGTTCTTC. It is translated as CASSYRGSHANEQFF.

This chain links TRBV20-1 with TRBJ1-5, with 7 bases identical to TRBD1. This CDR3 comprises 16 residues. In germline, CDR1 is DFQATT, CDR2 SNEGSKA (reference sequence). V gave up 3 bases and J gave up 0 bases; unmatched junction bases: 8. For the CDR3, the DNA is TGCAGTGCTAGCCAAAAAGGGACAGTTAGCAATCAGCCCCAGCATTTT. Its translation: CSASQKGTVSNQPQHF.

The rearrangement links TRBV5-6 to TRBJ1-5; D is unresolved. Per germline, CDR1 SGHDT and CDR2 YYEEEE. With 2 bases removed from V and 6 bases from J, the gap between germline ends came to 9 bases. The CDR3 is made up of 13 amino acids. The CDR3 reads CASSFGRGQPQHF. CDR3 in DNA: TGTGCCAGCAGCTTTGGGCGCGGTCAGCCCCAGCATTTT.

V gene TRBV6-1 combines with J gene TRBJ2-7; 8 nucleotides align to TRBD1. The CDR3 is made up of 14 amino acids. Germline lookup yields CDR1 MNHNS and CDR2 SASEGT. J lost 5 bases, V lost 3 bases, and 6 bases had no gene match. The CDR3 region is CASSEDRALNEQYV. For the CDR3, the DNA is TGTGCCAGCAGTGAGGACAGGGCTCTCAACGAGCAGTACGTC.

CDR3: CSARDPLAGGPETQYF. CDR3 DNA: TGCAGTGCTAGAGATCCCCTAGCGGGGGGCCCCGAGACCCAGTACTTC. The rearrangement links TRBV20-1 to TRBJ2-5; TRBD2 agrees at 11 bases. From germline, CDR1 is DFQATT and CDR2 SNEGSKA (reference sequence). Trimming at V came to 0 bases and at J to 5 bases, leaving 8 bases not matched to a gene. This CDR3 comprises 16 residues.

A few counts support this clonotype. J is TRBJ1-1 and V is TRBV5-5, with a tentative D call TRBD1 (5 bases). V was pared by 4 bases and J by 3 bases, with 13 bases between. CDR1 and CDR2 from the germline V gene are SGHKS and YYEKEE (reference sequence). The CDR3 is 14 amino acids. DNA for the CDR3: TGTGCCAGCAGCGCCAGGGTGATAGACACTGAAGCTTTCTTT. Protein: CASSARVIDTEAFF.

This clonotype was detected a few times. This chain joins TRBV10-3 and TRBJ2-1, with 14 bases lining up with TRBD2. Germline CDR1 reads ENHRY; CDR2 reads SYGVKD. The CDR3 length is 15 residues. V shed 4 bases, J shed 6 bases, and the junction held 2 bases outside the gene matches. The chain's CDR3 is CAISGGLAGANEQFF. CDR3 in DNA: TGTGCCATCAGTGGGGGACTAGCGGGGGCCAATGAGCAGTTCTTC.

As concerns this clonotype: At one of its ends the junction is not consistent with the germline gene, which may arise from a read error. CDR3 sequence (DNA): TGCTGTGCTAGAGATATCCGTCTGGCAACTAATGAAAAACTGTTTTTT. Translation: CCARDIRLATNEKLFF. This chain links TRBV20-1 with TRBJ1-4; D is ambiguous. Germline V gene sequence: CDR1 DFQATT, CDR2 SNEGSKA (reference sequence). This CDR3 is built from 16 residues.